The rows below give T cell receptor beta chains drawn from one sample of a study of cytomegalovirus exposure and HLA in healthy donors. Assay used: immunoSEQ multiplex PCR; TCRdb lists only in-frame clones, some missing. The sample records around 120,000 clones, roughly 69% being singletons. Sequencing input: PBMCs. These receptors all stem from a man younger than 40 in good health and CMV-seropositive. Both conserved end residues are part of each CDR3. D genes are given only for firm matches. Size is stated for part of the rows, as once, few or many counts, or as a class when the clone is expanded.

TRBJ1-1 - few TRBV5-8 TGTGCCAGCAGCTTGGGGTCAGTAAACACTGAAGCTTTCTTT CASSLGSVNTEAFF
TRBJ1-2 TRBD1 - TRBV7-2 TGTGCCAGCAGCTTAGCCGGGACAGGGGGCTATGGCTACACCTTC CASSLAGTGGYGYTF
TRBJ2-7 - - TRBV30 TGTGCCTGGAGTAAATCGACTACGGGGCAGTACTTC CAWSKSTTGQYF
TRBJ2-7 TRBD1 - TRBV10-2 TGCGCCAGCAGTGAGAGGGACAGGGTTAGTGAGCAGTACTTC CASSERDRVSEQYF
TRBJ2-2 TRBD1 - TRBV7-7 TGTGCTAGCTCGGAAGGACAGGGGGCGAACACCGGGGAGCTGTTTTTT CASSEGQGANTGELFF
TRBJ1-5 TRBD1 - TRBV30 TGTGCCTGGAGGAAAGGACAGGGGGCCCATCAGCCCCAGCATTTT CAWRKGQGAHQPQHF
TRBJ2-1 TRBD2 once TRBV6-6 TGTGCCAGCAGGACTAGCGGGGGGGGATCCTACAATGAGCAGTTCTTC CASRTSGGGSYNEQFF
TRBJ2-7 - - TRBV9 TGTGCCAGCAGCGTCCAGGGAAGAGACGAGCAGTACTTC CASSVQGRDEQYF
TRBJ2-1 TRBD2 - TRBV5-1 TGCGCCAGCAGCTTCGGGACTAGCGGGGGTGTTGAGCAGTTCTTC CASSFGTSGGVEQFF
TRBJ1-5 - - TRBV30 TGTGCCTGGAGGGCCGATACGGGTCAGCCCCAGCATTTT CAWRADTGQPQHF
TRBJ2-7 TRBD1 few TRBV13 TGTGCCAGCAGCCCATGGGACAGATCCTACGAGCAGTACTTC CASSPWDRSYEQYF
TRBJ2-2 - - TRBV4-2 TGTGCCAGCAGCCAAGCGGGGGAAGGGACCGGGGAGCTGTTTTTT CASSQAGEGTGELFF
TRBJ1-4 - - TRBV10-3 TGTGCCATCAGTGAGTCGGGAGGGAATGAAAAACTGTTTTTT CAISESGGNEKLFF
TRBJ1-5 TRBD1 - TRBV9 TGTGCCAGCAGCCCATCCTCACAGGGGGTGAATCAGCCCCAGCATTTT CASSPSSQGVNQPQHF